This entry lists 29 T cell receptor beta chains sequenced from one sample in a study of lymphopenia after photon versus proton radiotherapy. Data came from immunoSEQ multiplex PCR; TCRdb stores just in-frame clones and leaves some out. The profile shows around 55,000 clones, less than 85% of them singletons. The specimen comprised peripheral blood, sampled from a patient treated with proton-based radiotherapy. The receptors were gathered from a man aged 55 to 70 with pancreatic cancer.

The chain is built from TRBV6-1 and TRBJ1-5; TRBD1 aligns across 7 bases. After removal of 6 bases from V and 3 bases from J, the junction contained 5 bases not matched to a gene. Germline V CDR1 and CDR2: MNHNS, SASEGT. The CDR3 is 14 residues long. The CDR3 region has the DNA TGTGCCAGCAGGACGACAGGGCTCAATCAGCCCCAGCATTTT. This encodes CASRTTGLNQPQHF.

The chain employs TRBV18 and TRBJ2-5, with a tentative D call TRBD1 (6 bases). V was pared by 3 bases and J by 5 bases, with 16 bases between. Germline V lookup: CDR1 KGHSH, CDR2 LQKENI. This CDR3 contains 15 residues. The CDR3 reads CASSPGTLGTETQYF. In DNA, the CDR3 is TGTGCCAGCTCACCTGGGACACTGGGTACGGAGACCCAGTACTTC.

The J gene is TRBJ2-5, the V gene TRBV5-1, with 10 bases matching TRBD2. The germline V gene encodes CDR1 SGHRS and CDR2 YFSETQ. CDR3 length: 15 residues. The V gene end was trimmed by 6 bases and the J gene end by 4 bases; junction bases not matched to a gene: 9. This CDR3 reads CASNRGAGGRETQYF. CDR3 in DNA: TGCGCCAGCAATAGGGGAGCGGGAGGGAGAGAGACCCAGTACTTC.

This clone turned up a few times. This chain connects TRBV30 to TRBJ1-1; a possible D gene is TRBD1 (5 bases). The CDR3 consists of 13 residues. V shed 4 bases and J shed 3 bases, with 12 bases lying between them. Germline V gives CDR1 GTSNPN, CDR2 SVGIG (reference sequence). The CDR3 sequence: CAWTRGGYTEAFF. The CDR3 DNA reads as TGTGCCTGGACAAGGGGAGGGTACACTGAAGCTTTCTTT.

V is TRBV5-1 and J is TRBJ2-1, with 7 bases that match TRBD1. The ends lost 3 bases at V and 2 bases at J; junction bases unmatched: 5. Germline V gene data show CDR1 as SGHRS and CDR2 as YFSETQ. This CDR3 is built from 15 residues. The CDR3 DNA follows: TGCGCCAGCAGCTATACGACAGGGCCCTACAATGAGCAGTTCTTC. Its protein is CASSYTTGPYNEQFF.

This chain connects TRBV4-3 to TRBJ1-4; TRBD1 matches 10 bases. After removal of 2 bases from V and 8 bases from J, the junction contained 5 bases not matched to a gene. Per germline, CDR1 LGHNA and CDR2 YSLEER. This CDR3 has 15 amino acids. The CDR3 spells CASSQLDRGREKLFF. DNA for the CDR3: TGCGCCAGCAGCCAATTAGACAGGGGGCGAGAAAAACTGTTTTTT.

The CDR3 spells CASSRGESYEQYF. The CDR3, as DNA: TGTGCCAGCAGCCGTGGCGAATCCTACGAGCAGTACTTC. The V call is TRBV11-2, the J call TRBJ2-7; D unresolved. The CDR3 extends over 13 amino acids. Germline V gene data show CDR1 as SGHAT and CDR2 as FQNNGV. Trimming cost V 5 bases and J 1 base, with 9 bases left between them.

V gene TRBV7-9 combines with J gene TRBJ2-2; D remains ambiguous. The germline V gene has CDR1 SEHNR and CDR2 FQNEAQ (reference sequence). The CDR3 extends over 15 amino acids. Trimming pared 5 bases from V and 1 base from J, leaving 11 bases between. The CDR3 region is CASSPFGQNTGELFF. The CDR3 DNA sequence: TGTGCCAGCAGCCCCTTCGGGCAGAACACCGGGGAGCTGTTTTTT.

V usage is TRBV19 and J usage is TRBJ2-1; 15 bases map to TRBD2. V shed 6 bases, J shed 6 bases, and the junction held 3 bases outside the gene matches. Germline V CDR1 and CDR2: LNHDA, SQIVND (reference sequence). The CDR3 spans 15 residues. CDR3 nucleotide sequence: TGTGCCAGTAGGCTGGGACTAGCGGGAGGCAATGAGCAGTTCTTC. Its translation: CASRLGLAGGNEQFF.

CDR3 protein: CASSPGLAGIEQYF. The CDR3, as DNA: TGTGCCAGCAGCCCGGGACTAGCTGGGATCGAGCAGTACTTC. The V gene is TRBV7-2, the J gene TRBJ2-7, with TRBD2 identical over 9 bases. Losses at the gene ends were 5 bases for V and 6 bases for J; bases not matched to a gene: 8. CDR3 size: 14 residues. Germline CDR1 reads SGHTA; CDR2 reads FQGNSA.

CDR3 bases: TGTGCCAGCAGCTTGGGACAGCTGGTTGCTCAGCCCCAGCATTTT. Its translation: CASSLGQLVAQPQHF. The chain recombines TRBV5-8 with TRBJ1-5; D is possibly TRBD1 (5 bases). The CDR3 is made up of 15 amino acids. Germline V gene data show CDR1 as SGHTS and CDR2 as YDEGEE. V was clipped by 0 bases and J by 6 bases, with 13 bases between them.

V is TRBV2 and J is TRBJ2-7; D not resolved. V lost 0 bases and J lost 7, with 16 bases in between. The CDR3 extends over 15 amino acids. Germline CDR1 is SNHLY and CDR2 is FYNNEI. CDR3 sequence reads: CASSEANSLLGEQYF. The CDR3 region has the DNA TGTGCCAGCAGTGAAGCAAACAGTCTATTAGGGGAGCAGTACTTC. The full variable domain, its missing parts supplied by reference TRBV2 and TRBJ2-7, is EPEVTQTPSHQVTQMGQEVILRCVPISNHLYFYWYRQILGQKVEFLVSFYNNEISEKSEIFDDQFSVERPDGSNFTLKIRSTKLEDSAMYFCASSEANSLLGEQYFGPGTRLTVT.

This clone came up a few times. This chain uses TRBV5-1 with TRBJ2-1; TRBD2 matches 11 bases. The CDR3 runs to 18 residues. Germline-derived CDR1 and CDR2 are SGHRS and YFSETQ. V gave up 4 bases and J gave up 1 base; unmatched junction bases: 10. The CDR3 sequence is CASSKGFSGRASYNEQFF. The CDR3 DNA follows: TGCGCCAGCAGCAAGGGTTTTAGCGGGAGGGCTTCCTACAATGAGCAGTTCTTC.

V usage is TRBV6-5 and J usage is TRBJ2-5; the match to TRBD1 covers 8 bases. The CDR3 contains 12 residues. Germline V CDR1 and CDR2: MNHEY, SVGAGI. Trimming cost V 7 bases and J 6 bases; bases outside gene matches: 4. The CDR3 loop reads CASNGQGQTQYF. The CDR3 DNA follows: TGTGCCAGCAACGGACAGGGACAGACCCAGTACTTC.

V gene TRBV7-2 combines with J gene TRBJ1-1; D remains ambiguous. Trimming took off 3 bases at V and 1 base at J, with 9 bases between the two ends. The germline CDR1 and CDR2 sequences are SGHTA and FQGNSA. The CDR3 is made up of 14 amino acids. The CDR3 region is CASSLNSPNTEAFF. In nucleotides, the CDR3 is TGTGCCAGCAGCTTGAACAGCCCGAACACTGAAGCTTTCTTT.

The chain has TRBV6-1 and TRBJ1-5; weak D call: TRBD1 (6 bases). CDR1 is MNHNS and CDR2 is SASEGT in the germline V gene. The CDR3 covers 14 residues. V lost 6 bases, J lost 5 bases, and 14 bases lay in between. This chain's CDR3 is CASRVQGKDQPQHF. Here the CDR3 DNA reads TGTGCCAGCAGGGTACAGGGAAAAGATCAGCCCCAGCATTTT.

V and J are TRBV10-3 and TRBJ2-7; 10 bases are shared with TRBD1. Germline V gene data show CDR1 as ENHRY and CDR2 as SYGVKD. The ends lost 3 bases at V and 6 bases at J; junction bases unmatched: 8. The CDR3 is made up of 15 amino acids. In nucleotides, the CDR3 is TGTGCCATCAGTGACCCGGGACAGGGGTTGGCCGAGCAGTACTTC. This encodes CAISDPGQGLAEQYF.

The CDR3 region is CASSLPIAGNTGELFF. The DNA of the CDR3 is TGCGCCAGCAGCTTACCCATAGCGGGTAACACCGGGGAGCTGTTTTTT. V gene TRBV5-1 combines with J gene TRBJ2-2; 7 nucleotides line up with TRBD2. This CDR3 is built from 16 residues. CDR1 SGHRS and CDR2 YFSETQ come from the germline V gene. V lost 2 bases to trimming and J lost 2 bases; unmatched junction nucleotides: 6.

The CDR3 loop is CASSQNTGLNEQFF. The CDR3 nucleotides are TGTGCCAGCAGCCAGAATACGGGACTGAATGAGCAGTTCTTC. The chain recombines TRBV4-2 with TRBJ2-1; D might be TRBD2 (6 bases). Trimming left V 3 bases short and J 7 bases short, with 13 bases between. The length of the CDR3 is 14 residues. Germline-derived CDR1 and CDR2 are LGHNA and YNFKEQ.

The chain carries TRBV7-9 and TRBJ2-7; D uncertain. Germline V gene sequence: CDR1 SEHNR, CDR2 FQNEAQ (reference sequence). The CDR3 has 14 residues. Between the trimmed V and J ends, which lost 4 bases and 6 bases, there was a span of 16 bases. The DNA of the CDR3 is TGTGCCAGCAGCTCTGCGCGGCCGAACGGCGAGCAGTACTTC. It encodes CASSSARPNGEQYF. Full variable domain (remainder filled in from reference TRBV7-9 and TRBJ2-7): DTGVSQNPRHKITKRGQNVTFRCDPISEHNRLYWYRQTLGQGPEFLTYFQNEAQLEKSRLLSDRFSAERPKGSFSTLEIQRTEQGDSAMYLCASSSARPNGEQYFGPGTRLTVT.

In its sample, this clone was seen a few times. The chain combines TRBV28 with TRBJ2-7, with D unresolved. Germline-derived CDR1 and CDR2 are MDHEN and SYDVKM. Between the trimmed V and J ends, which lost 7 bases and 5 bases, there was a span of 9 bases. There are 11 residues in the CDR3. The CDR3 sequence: CASKSVHEQYF. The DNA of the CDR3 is TGTGCCAGCAAGTCGGTCCACGAGCAGTACTTC.

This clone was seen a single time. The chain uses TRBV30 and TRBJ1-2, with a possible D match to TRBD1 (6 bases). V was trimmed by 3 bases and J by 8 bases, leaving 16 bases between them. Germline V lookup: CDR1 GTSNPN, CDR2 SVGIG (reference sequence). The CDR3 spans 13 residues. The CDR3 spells CAWRNSGGGGYTF. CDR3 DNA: TGTGCCTGGAGAAATTCGGGGGGCGGAGGCTACACCTTC.

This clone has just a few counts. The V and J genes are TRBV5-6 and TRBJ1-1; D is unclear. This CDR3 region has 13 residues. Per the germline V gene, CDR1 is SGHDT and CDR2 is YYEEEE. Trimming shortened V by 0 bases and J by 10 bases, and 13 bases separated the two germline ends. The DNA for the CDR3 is TGTGCCAGCAGCTTGGCCAATCCTGTTGGAGCTTTCTTT. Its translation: CASSLANPVGAFF.

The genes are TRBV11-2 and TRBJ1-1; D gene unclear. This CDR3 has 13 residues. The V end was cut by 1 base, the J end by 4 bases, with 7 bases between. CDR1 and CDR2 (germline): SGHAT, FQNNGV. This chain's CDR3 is CASSLVGGTEAFF. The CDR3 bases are TGTGCCAGCAGCTTAGTGGGCGGCACTGAAGCTTTCTTT.

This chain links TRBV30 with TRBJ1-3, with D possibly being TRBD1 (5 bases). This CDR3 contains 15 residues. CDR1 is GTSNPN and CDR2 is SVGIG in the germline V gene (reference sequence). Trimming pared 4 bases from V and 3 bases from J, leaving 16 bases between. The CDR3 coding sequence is TGTGCCTGGACGTCAGGGAGGCTTGATGGAAACACCATATATTTT. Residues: CAWTSGRLDGNTIYF.

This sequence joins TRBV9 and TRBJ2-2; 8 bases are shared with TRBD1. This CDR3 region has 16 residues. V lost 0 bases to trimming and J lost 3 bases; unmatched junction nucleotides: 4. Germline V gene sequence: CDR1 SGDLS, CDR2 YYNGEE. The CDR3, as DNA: TGTGCCAGCAGCGTAGTGGCAGGGGGCTACACCGGGGAGCTGTTTTTT. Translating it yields CASSVVAGGYTGELFF. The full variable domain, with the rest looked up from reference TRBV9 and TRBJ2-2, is DSGVTQTPKHLITATGQRVTLRCSPRSGDLSVYWYQQSLDQGLQFLIQYYNGEERAKGNILERFSAQQFPDLHSELNLSSLELGDSALYFCASSVVAGGYTGELFFGEGSRLTVL.

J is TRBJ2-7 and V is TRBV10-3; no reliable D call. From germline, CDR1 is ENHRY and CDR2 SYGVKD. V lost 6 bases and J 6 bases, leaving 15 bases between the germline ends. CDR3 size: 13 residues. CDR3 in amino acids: CAIRPLDAGEQYF. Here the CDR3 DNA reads TGTGCCATCAGGCCATTGGACGCCGGCGAGCAGTACTTC.

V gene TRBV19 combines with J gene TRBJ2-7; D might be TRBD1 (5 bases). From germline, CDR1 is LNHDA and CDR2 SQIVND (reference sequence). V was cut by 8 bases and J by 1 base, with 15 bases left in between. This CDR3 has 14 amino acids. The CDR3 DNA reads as TGTGCCAGTCGGAATAGAGCAGGGTCCTACGAGCAGTACTTC. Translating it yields CASRNRAGSYEQYF. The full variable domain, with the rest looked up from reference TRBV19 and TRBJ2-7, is DGGITQSPKYLFRKEGQNVTLSCEQNLNHDAMYWYRQDPGQGLRLIYYSQIVNDFQKGDIAEGYSVSREKKESFPLTVTSAQKNPTAFYLCASRNRAGSYEQYFGPGTRLTVT.

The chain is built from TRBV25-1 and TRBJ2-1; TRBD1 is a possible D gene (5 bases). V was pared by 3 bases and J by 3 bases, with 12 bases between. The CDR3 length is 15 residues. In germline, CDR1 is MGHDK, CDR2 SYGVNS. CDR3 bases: TGTGCCAGCAGTGACCCTTTGGGGCGCTACAATGAGCAGTTCTTC. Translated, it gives CASSDPLGRYNEQFF.